This TCR beta chain was retrieved from a study of T cell changes during pregnancy in multiple sclerosis. Germline values: CDR1 SNHLY, CDR2 FYNNEI. There are 15 residues in the CDR3. V was cut by 3 bases and J by 0 bases, with 9 bases left in between. The repertoire was sequenced with immunoSEQ multiplex PCR; TCRdb's copy has only in-frame clones and lacks some. The top ten clones hold less than 0.6% of a sample with about 79,000 clones, about nine tenths of them seen once. The chain is built from TRBV2 and TRBJ1-5; D gene ambiguous. This specimen consisted of CD4+ T cells from peripheral blood mononuclear cells, obtained in the second trimester of pregnancy. This receptor was obtained from a female donor with multiple sclerosis, enrolled in a pregnancy study. The CDR3 DNA reads TGTGCCAGCAGTGACAGACTGTTTAGCAATCAGCCCCAGCATTTT. Protein: CASSDRLFSNQPQHF.